This T cell receptor (beta chain) was identified in a study of cytomegalovirus exposure and HLA in healthy donors. Study-level background: Previous work identified 90 million to 130 million unique TCR beta sequences from 200 million or so T cells.

Details on this clone: The antigen remains undetermined.

Use of 60 Vbeta and 13 Jbeta primers characterized the PCR. Some clones are missing from TCRdb's copy, which holds only in-frame ones; the method was immunoSEQ multiplex PCR. The data hold tens of thousands of clones, with around 70% observed a single time. CDR1 is LNHDA, CDR2 SQIVND, per germline (reference sequence). The V segment lost 5 bases and the J segment 4 bases; nucleotides outside the gene matches: 11. This CDR3 comprises 16 residues. Regarding the study as a whole: Cytomegalovirus-associated TCR beta chains were listed, numbering over 150. Data from an earlier analysis indicated that most TCR beta V segments were productive either about 87% or about 30% of the time.

All donors participated as healthy donors of bone marrow. The sequence derives from a middle-aged man in good health and CMV-seropositive. Specimen: PBMCs. The rearrangement joins TRBV19 to TRBJ2-7, with 10 bases identical to TRBD1. The CDR3 is CASSHNPGTGDYEQYF. The CDR3 coding sequence is TGTGCCAGTAGTCACAACCCCGGGACAGGGGATTACGAGCAGTACTTC.